Below are 18 T cell receptor beta chains sequenced from a single sample in a study of blood T cells in healthy people across ages. Using a J-beta primer mix together with a sample-barcoded 5' primer, a second PCR was run for about 6 to 11 cycles. TCRdb used MiXCR to reprocess the 5' RACE reads, holding one entry per CDR3 protein. The sample has roughly 1.9 million distinct CDR3 sequences, about 39% seen once. Sequencing input: blood. Receptors were obtained from a human donor in good health.

This clonotype was detected a few times. One end of the junction fails to match germline, which may point to a read error. The chain is built from TRBV25-1 and TRBJ2-7; 7 bases agree with TRBD1. CDR3 length: 14 amino acids. Germline V gene lookup returns CDR1 MGHDK and CDR2 SYGVNS. The CDR3 sequence is CASSEPTGNYEQYF. The CDR3 DNA sequence: TGTGCTAGCAGTGAACCGACAGGGAACTACGAGCAGTACTTC.

V usage is TRBV20-1 and J usage is TRBJ1-2, with 7 bases aligning to TRBD1. Germline V gene lookup returns CDR1 DFQATT and CDR2 SNEGSKA (reference sequence). V was clipped by 1 base and J by 6 bases; unmatched bases: 20. This CDR3 has 18 amino acids. CDR3 sequence: CSARVTGANGFLVDGYTF. Written as DNA, the CDR3 is TGCAGTGCTAGAGTTACAGGGGCGAATGGCTTTTTGGTCGATGGCTACACCTTC.

V and J are TRBV20-1 and TRBJ2-3; TRBD1 matches 7 bases. After removal of 0 bases from V and 7 bases from J, the junction contained 1 base not matched to a gene. Germline CDR1 DFQATT, CDR2 SNEGSKA (reference sequence). The CDR3 contains 12 residues. DNA for the CDR3: TGCAGTGCTAGAGACAGGGGGAATACGCAGTATTTT. This encodes CSARDRGNTQYF.

This clonotype has just a few counts. The chain links TRBV27 to TRBJ2-3, with D possibly TRBD2 on 6 matching bases. Trimming took 0 bases from V and 3 from J, leaving 13 bases between them. The V gene's germline CDR1 is MNHEY and CDR2 SMNVEV (reference sequence). The CDR3 covers 16 residues. The CDR3 nucleotides read TGTGCCAGCAGTTTATCAGGCGGGGTTATTACAGATACGCAGTATTTT. It encodes CASSLSGGVITDTQYF.

The sample holds many counts of this clonotype. This chain links TRBV7-9 with TRBJ2-1; D remains ambiguous. V lost 5 bases, J lost 4 bases, and 15 bases lay in between. Germline V gene lookup returns CDR1 SEHNR and CDR2 FQNEAQ (reference sequence). This CDR3 is built from 15 residues. Here the CDR3 reads CASSQRQGPYNEQFF. CDR3 bases: TGTGCCAGCAGCCAGAGACAAGGACCGTACAATGAGCAGTTCTTC.

In its sample, this clonotype was seen a few times. The J gene is TRBJ2-3, the V gene TRBV20-1; 12 nucleotides align to TRBD2. V lost 6 bases and J lost 2; bases outside the gene matches: 6. The CDR3 consists of 15 residues. The germline V gene has CDR1 DFQATT and CDR2 SNEGSKA (reference sequence). In DNA, the CDR3 is TGCAGTGCCAGGACTAGCGGGGACCACACAGATACGCAGTATTTT. Protein: CSARTSGDHTDTQYF.

This chain links TRBV7-2 with TRBJ2-1; possible D gene TRBD2, 6 bases. With 5 bases removed from V and 6 bases from J, the gap between germline ends came to 20 bases. The CDR3 is 16 amino acids. Germline values: CDR1 SGHTA, CDR2 FQGNSA. This CDR3 reads CASSALLGGVGNEQFF. In DNA form, the CDR3 reads TGTGCCAGCAGCGCCCTACTGGGCGGGGTAGGCAATGAGCAGTTCTTC.

This clonotype was seen a handful of times. This chain uses TRBV20-1 with TRBJ1-2; no reliable D call. Trimming took 2 bases from V and 8 from J, leaving 9 bases between them. Germline V gene lookup returns CDR1 DFQATT and CDR2 SNEGSKA (reference sequence). This CDR3 region has 11 residues. CDR3: CSARRQWGYTF. The DNA of the CDR3 is TGCAGTGCTAGAAGGCAGTGGGGCTACACCTTC.

The chain joins TRBV7-6 to TRBJ2-4; TRBD1 matches at 9 bases. The J call may be incorrect, as the DNA end agrees better with TRBJ2-7. Germline V gene sequence: CDR1 SGHVS, CDR2 FNYEAQ. This CDR3 spans 14 amino acids. CDR3 amino acids: CASSETGGYSEQYF. The CDR3 DNA is TGTGCCAGTTCCGAGACAGGGGGATACTCCGAGCAGTACTTC.

This chain uses TRBV5-1 with TRBJ2-4, with 8 bases matching TRBD1. Germline V gene data show CDR1 as SGHRS and CDR2 as YFSETQ. After removal of 4 bases from V and 13 bases from J, the junction contained 22 bases not matched to a gene. The CDR3 is 17 residues long. Written as DNA, the CDR3 is TGCGCCAGCAGCGAGCCTACAGGGGGTGCCTCCTACAATGAGCAGTACTTC. Its translation: CASSEPTGGASYNEQYF.

The chain employs TRBV20-1 and TRBJ2-7; possible D gene TRBD1, 6 bases. Germline loops: CDR1 DFQATT, CDR2 SNEGSKA (reference sequence). With 5 bases removed from V and 0 bases from J, the gap between germline ends came to 11 bases. The CDR3 is made up of 13 amino acids. CDR3 residues: CSALGHFSYEQYF. In DNA, the CDR3 is TGCAGTGCTCTGGGACACTTCTCCTACGAGCAGTACTTC.

A note on this clonotype: Germline and junction disagree at one end, which may indicate a read error. This chain uses TRBV12-3 or TRBV12-4 with TRBJ2-2; D possibly corresponds to TRBD2 (5 bases). This CDR3 spans 13 amino acids. The DNA for the CDR3 is TGTGCCAGCAGTCCTCGGACGACCGGGGAGCGGTTTTTT. Encoded protein: CASSPRTTGERFF.

The CDR3 loop is CASSQESPRDIYGYTF. CDR3 sequence (DNA): TGTGCCAGCAGCCAAGAGTCGCCGCGGGACATCTATGGCTACACCTTC. J is TRBJ1-2 and V is TRBV3-1; a possible D gene is TRBD1 (6 bases). CDR1 is LGHDT and CDR2 is YNNKEL in the germline V gene (reference sequence). Trimming took off 0 bases at V and 4 bases at J, with 15 bases between the two ends. The CDR3 sequence is 16 residues long.

The CDR3 sequence: CASGPSYNEQFF. For the CDR3, the DNA is TGTGCTAGTGGTCCATCCTACAATGAGCAGTTCTTC. This chain connects TRBV12-5 to TRBJ2-1; D remains ambiguous. The length of the CDR3 is 12 residues. V shed 5 bases and J shed 1 base, with 3 bases lying between them. The V gene's germline CDR1 is LGHNT and CDR2 FRNRAP.

This clonotype has more than one count but fewer than ten. The V gene is TRBV4-1, the J gene TRBJ1-2; 7 nucleotides match TRBD1. Germline CDR1 reads MGHRA; CDR2 reads YSYEKL. The CDR3 length is 14 residues. V lost 1 base to trimming and J lost 7 bases; unmatched junction nucleotides: 6. This CDR3 reads CASSQVGGGGGYTF. CDR3 DNA: TGCGCCAGCAGCCAAGTTGGAGGGGGCGGTGGCTACACCTTC.

The V gene is TRBV3-1, the J gene TRBJ2-5; D gene unclear. The end of the DNA aligns better with TRBJ2-7, so the J call may be wrong. CDR3 size: 14 residues. CDR1 LGHDT and CDR2 YNNKEL come from the germline V gene (reference sequence). CDR3 nucleotide sequence: TGTGCCAGCAGCCAATTTCGAGCAGGCGACGAGCAGTACTTC. It codes for CASSQFRAGDEQYF.

The chain has TRBV15 and TRBJ2-5; D is unresolved. The CDR3 has 15 residues. V was trimmed by 0 bases and J by 3 bases, leaving 11 bases between them. CDR1 is LNHNV, CDR2 YYDKDF, per germline (reference sequence). The CDR3 DNA follows: TGTGCCACCAGCAGAGATGAATCGCTCGAAGAGACCCAGTACTTC. Its protein is CATSRDESLEETQYF.

This clonotype was counted only a few times. The chain recombines TRBV7-9 with TRBJ2-5, with D possibly TRBD2 on 9 matching bases. The J call may be wrong; the DNA end is better matched by TRBJ2-7. Germline loops: CDR1 SEHNR, CDR2 FQNEAQ (reference sequence). The CDR3 has 14 amino acids. CDR3 protein: CASGGGDRQYEQYF. The DNA for the CDR3 is TGTGCCAGCGGCGGGGGGGACAGGCAATACGAGCAGTACTTC.